The clone carrying this T cell receptor (beta chain) appeared a few times. Its antigen remains unidentified. This sample is drawn from a study of T cell repertoires in cytomegalovirus infection. As for the study in general: Indications came from public TCR beta signatures; they pointed to CMV infection and to a matching HLA type. The study, taken as a whole, reports: Accumulated public TCR beta family frequency recognized individuals carrying CMV together with the relevant HLA.

TCRdb itself ran the reads through MiXCR, one entry per CDR3 protein. The table has 290,000 or so distinct CDR3 sequences, over 20% seen once; the top ten hold about 15%. The source of this sequence is a human donor in good health (CMV status not recorded). Some clones in this sample may be carry-over from other donors' samples. Sequenced: PBMCs.

The DNA of the CDR3 is TGTGCCAGCAGTGACCCCGGGAATGAAGCTTTCTTT. This translates into CASSDPGNEAFF. The chain carries TRBV6-1 and TRBJ1-1, with no clear D. Trimming cost V 3 bases and J 7 bases, with 9 bases left between them. CDR1 and CDR2 from the germline V gene are MNHNS and SASEGT. The CDR3 length is 12 residues.